The TCR beta chain under discussion was sequenced for a study of blood T cell repertoires in COVID-19. About the study: The samples span acute and convalescent COVID-19 from the United States, Italy and Spain. Sources were T cells, B-cell-depleted T cells, or PBMCs; the material itself was cDNA or gDNA.

In the source study's methods: Nucleated cell number was recorded as an estimate derived from reference gene primer amplification. The repertoire was sequenced with immunoSEQ multiplex PCR; TCRdb's copy has only in-frame clones and lacks some. V and J calls and clone size come straight from that table; D and trimming were deduced from the DNA. The sample yields 70,000 to 85,000 clones, about 88% seen once. Germline V gene lookup returns CDR1 KGHDR and CDR2 SFDVKD. Trimming stripped 8 bases from V and 1 base from J, with 10 bases between. There are 13 residues in the CDR3. The sequence was obtained from a man between 65 and 79 years old with active or convalescent COVID-19. The specimen was peripheral blood. The rearrangement uses TRBV24-1 and TRBJ1-1; D is ambiguous. The CDR3 sequence: CATKPGGNTEAFF. Written as DNA, the CDR3 is TGTGCCACCAAACCGGGAGGGAACACTGAAGCTTTCTTT.